Presented here are 28 T cell receptor beta chains from one specimen sequenced in a study of T-cell reconstitution after alpha-beta-depleted transplantation in children. Preparing the TCRbeta library involved the use of unique molecular identifiers. TCRdb called the PCR reads again in MiXCR, with one record for every CDR3 protein. The table records a few hundred thousand distinct CDR3 sequences, 9.5% to 10% of them present only once. The source was PBMCs from the stem cell graft donor, collected from the stem cell graft. These receptor sequences come from a human donor who donated a stem cell graft to a child with SCID.

This chain uses TRBV12-3 or TRBV12-4 with TRBJ1-2; 7 bases align to TRBD1. With 5 bases clipped from V and 5 bases from J, the junction kept 8 bases outside the gene matches. The CDR3 is 14 residues long. The DNA for the CDR3 is TGTGCCAGCAGTAGACAGGGAAATGATTATGGCTACACCTTC. This codes for CASSRQGNDYGYTF.

The chain couples TRBV3-1 to TRBJ1-3; TRBD1 agrees at 7 bases. Germline V gene lookup returns CDR1 LGHDT and CDR2 YNNKEL (reference sequence). The CDR3 length is 13 residues. The ends lost 4 bases at V and 3 bases at J; junction bases unmatched: 0. CDR3 DNA sequence: TGTGCCAGCAGCCGACAGGGTGGAAACACCATATATTTT. It is translated as CASSRQGGNTIYF.

This clonotype showed up many times. The genes are TRBV10-1 and TRBJ2-7; D unclear. V lost 1 base and J 5 bases, leaving 12 bases between the germline ends. The CDR3 totals 14 residues. The V gene's germline CDR1 is WNHNN and CDR2 SYGVQD (reference sequence). The CDR3 coding sequence is TGCGCCAGCAGTGAGTTTCGGGTCGGCAACGAGCAGTACTTC. Encoded protein: CASSEFRVGNEQYF.

V and J are TRBV5-5 and TRBJ2-3; the D gene could be TRBD1 or TRBD2 (5 bases each). The germline V gene has CDR1 SGHKS and CDR2 YYEKEE (reference sequence). V shed 3 bases and J shed 2 bases, with 10 bases lying between them. The CDR3 extends over 14 amino acids. CDR3 coding DNA: TGTGCCAGCAGCTGGGGACGGATCACAGATACGCAGTATTTT. This gives the protein CASSWGRITDTQYF.

This clonotype showed up many times. The chain recombines TRBV7-2 with TRBJ2-7; D is unresolved. Germline CDR1 reads SGHTA; CDR2 reads FQGNSA. CDR3 size: 11 residues. Deletions cut 1 base from V and 7 bases from J, with 5 bases between. CDR3 nucleotides: TGTGCCAGCAGCTTAGGGGTTGAGCAGTACTTC. This codes for CASSLGVEQYF.

This sequence joins TRBV10-2 and TRBJ1-4; no reliable D call. The CDR3 contains 15 residues. The V and J ends lost 0 bases and 8 bases respectively, with 13 bases between them. The V gene's germline CDR1 is WSHSY and CDR2 SAAADI. The CDR3 DNA reads as TGCGCCAGCAGTGAGTCGCTCTGGCAACAGGAAAAACTGTTTTTT. As protein: CASSESLWQQEKLFF.

This clonotype was seen at least ten times. The rearrangement uses TRBV6-5 and TRBJ1-1; no definite D call. Per germline, CDR1 MNHEY and CDR2 SVGAGI. Trimming removed 2 bases at V and 4 bases at J, with 17 bases between. The CDR3 covers 16 residues. This CDR3 is CASSYGYRLGSTEAFF. The CDR3 coding sequence is TGTGCCAGCAGTTACGGGTACCGGCTCGGGAGCACTGAAGCTTTCTTT.

V and J are TRBV14 and TRBJ2-1; D remains unclear. There are 16 residues in the CDR3. Germline V gives CDR1 SGHDN, CDR2 FVKESK. V lost 1 base to trimming and J lost 0 bases, with 10 bases between them. CDR3 residues: CASSQVPPSSYNEQFF. The DNA of the CDR3 is TGTGCCAGCAGCCAAGTTCCCCCAAGCTCCTACAATGAGCAGTTCTTC.

In its sample, this clonotype ranks as medium-sized. The chain links TRBV10-3 to TRBJ1-2; D is possibly TRBD1 (5 bases). There are 14 residues in the CDR3. V dropped 7 bases and J dropped 5 bases, with 17 bases sitting between them. The germline V gene encodes CDR1 ENHRY and CDR2 SYGVKD. The CDR3 spells CAITPQRDGYGYTF. DNA for the CDR3: TGTGCCATCACCCCGCAGCGGGACGGATATGGCTACACCTTC.

The rearrangement uses TRBV6-4 and TRBJ2-1, with 8 bases fitting TRBD1. V dropped 4 bases and J dropped 5; count of bases not matched to a gene: 4. The germline V gene has CDR1 MRHNA and CDR2 SNTAGT. This CDR3 is built from 14 residues. CDR3 bases: TGTGCCAGCAGTGTCGGGACAGGAAACAATGAGCAGTTCTTC. This encodes CASSVGTGNNEQFF.

CDR3: CASSLLVGADTQYF. In DNA form, the CDR3 reads TGTGCCAGCAGCCTACTCGTCGGGGCAGATACGCAGTATTTT. V gene TRBV11-1 combines with J gene TRBJ2-3, with a tentative D call TRBD2 (5 bases). The germline CDR1 and CDR2 sequences are SGHAT and FQDESV (reference sequence). The CDR3 runs 14 residues. Trimming removed 5 bases at V and 4 bases at J, with 13 bases between.

The J gene is TRBJ2-7, the V gene TRBV2; D is possibly TRBD1 or TRBD2 (6 bases each). Germline loops: CDR1 SNHLY, CDR2 FYNNEI. The CDR3 consists of 17 residues. Trimming pared 2 bases from V and 1 base from J, leaving 18 bases between. The CDR3 loop reads CASSELEGGSLSYEQYF. The DNA of the CDR3 is TGTGCCAGCAGTGAACTCGAGGGGGGCTCGCTTTCCTACGAGCAGTACTTC. The entire variable domain, with the rest obtained from reference TRBV2 and TRBJ2-7, is as follows: EPEVTQTPSHQVTQMGQEVILRCVPISNHLYFYWYRQILGQKVEFLVSFYNNEISEKSEIFDDQFSVERPDGSNFTLKIRSTKLEDSAMYFCASSELEGGSLSYEQYFGPGTRLTVT.

This clonotype showed up just a few times. V gene TRBV5-1 combines with J gene TRBJ2-7; the match to TRBD2 covers 11 bases. Germline values: CDR1 SGHRS, CDR2 YFSETQ. This CDR3 contains 16 residues. J lost 2 bases, V lost 2 bases, and 6 bases had no gene match. This chain's CDR3 is CASSLPELAGAYEQYF. The CDR3 DNA is TGCGCCAGCAGCTTACCCGAACTAGCGGGGGCCTACGAGCAGTACTTC.

The chain couples TRBV12-3 or TRBV12-4 to TRBJ2-3; D is perhaps TRBD1 (5 bases). With 6 bases removed from V and 3 bases from J, the gap between germline ends came to 13 bases. The CDR3 has 14 residues. CDR3 region: CASSHTDRTDTQYF. Written as DNA, the CDR3 is TGTGCCAGCAGCCACACTGACAGAACAGATACGCAGTATTTT.

This clonotype was observed a few times. The chain recombines TRBV29-1 with TRBJ2-2; D gene ambiguous. Per the germline V gene, CDR1 is SQVTM and CDR2 is ANQGSEA. This CDR3 contains 12 residues. V dropped 4 bases and J dropped 5 bases, with 8 bases sitting between them. In DNA, the CDR3 is TGCAGCGTTGGGGTTGGGACCGGGGAGCTGTTTTTT. It translates to CSVGVGTGELFF.

This clonotype appeared many times. This chain connects TRBV5-6 to TRBJ2-3, with 13 nucleotides matching TRBD2. Germline values: CDR1 SGHDT, CDR2 YYEEEE. CDR3 length: 15 residues. V shed 4 bases, J shed 10 bases, and the junction held 9 bases outside the gene matches. The chain's CDR3 is CASSRLAGGPTPQYF. As DNA, the CDR3 is TGTGCCAGCAGCCGACTAGCGGGGGGACCTACACCGCAGTATTTT.

The sample holds a few counts of this clonotype. This chain links TRBV18 with TRBJ2-7; 8 positions match TRBD1. The germline V gene has CDR1 KGHSH and CDR2 LQKENI. V was clipped by 3 bases and J by 0 bases; unmatched bases: 1. There are 14 residues in the CDR3. The CDR3 loop reads CASSPGQVSYEQYF. The CDR3 DNA sequence: TGTGCCAGCTCACCGGGACAGGTCTCCTACGAGCAGTACTTC.

CDR3 coding DNA: TGTGCCAGTAGTATAGGGACAGGGACAGACTATGGCTACACCTTC. Its translation is CASSIGTGTDYGYTF. The chain couples TRBV19 to TRBJ1-2; TRBD1 matches at 8 bases. The CDR3 sequence is 15 residues long. V gave up 1 base and J gave up 3 bases; unmatched junction bases: 4. From germline, CDR1 is LNHDA and CDR2 SQIVND (reference sequence). The entire variable domain, with the rest obtained from reference TRBV19 and TRBJ1-2, is as follows: DGGITQSPKYLFRKEGQNVTLSCEQNLNHDAMYWYRQDPGQGLRLIYYSQIVNDFQKGDIAEGYSVSREKKESFPLTVTSAQKNPTAFYLCASSIGTGTDYGYTFGSGTRLTVV.

The gene calls are TRBV12-3 or TRBV12-4 and TRBJ2-7, with D perhaps TRBD1 or TRBD2 (5 bases each). The germline V and J ends were trimmed by 1 base and 4 bases, with 14 bases remaining between them. The CDR3 length is 15 residues. Here the CDR3 DNA reads TGTGCCAGCAGTTTAGAAGAGGGGCAAATGTACGAGCAGTACTTC. It yields the protein CASSLEEGQMYEQYF.

This clonotype has only a few counts. The CDR3 here is CASSIPQGIKNIQYF. The CDR3 coding sequence is TGTGCCAGCAGTATTCCACAGGGGATCAAAAACATTCAGTACTTC. The J gene is TRBJ2-4, the V gene TRBV12-3 or TRBV12-4, with 7 bases lining up with TRBD1. The CDR3 contains 15 residues. Trimming took 5 bases from V and 3 from J; bases not matched to a gene: 7.

This clonotype was counted a few times. This chain uses TRBV10-3 with TRBJ2-1, with TRBD2 matching over 8 bases. Germline trimming cut 8 bases from V and 8 bases from J; bases unmatched to any gene: 11. The CDR3 loop spans 14 amino acids. The germline CDR1 and CDR2 sequences are ENHRY and SYGVKD. In DNA form, the CDR3 reads TGTGCCATCGACGGGGGGGCGAGGGGCGATGAGCAGTTCTTC. It yields the protein CAIDGGARGDEQFF.

The gene calls are TRBV20-1 and TRBJ2-3; 11 bases align to TRBD2. V lost 2 bases to trimming and J lost 1 base; unmatched junction nucleotides: 8. In germline, CDR1 is DFQATT, CDR2 SNEGSKA (reference sequence). CDR3 length equals 17 residues. The CDR3 spells CSARRRTSGGRTDTQYF. The CDR3, as DNA: TGCAGTGCTAGACGCCGCACTAGCGGGGGCCGCACAGATACGCAGTATTTT.

The chain is built from TRBV7-3 and TRBJ2-1, with 9 bases fitting TRBD1. V gave up 2 bases and J gave up 0 bases; unmatched junction bases: 2. Germline CDR1 reads SGHTA; CDR2 reads FQGTGA. This CDR3 comprises 16 residues. Here the CDR3 reads CASSLGGQGSYNEQFF. The CDR3 DNA reads TGTGCCAGCAGCTTAGGGGGACAGGGCTCCTACAATGAGCAGTTCTTC.

This clonotype was counted between two and nine times. The gene calls are TRBV5-6 and TRBJ2-3, with 7 nucleotides matching TRBD2. Germline CDR1 reads SGHDT; CDR2 reads YYEEEE. V dropped 2 bases and J dropped 1; count of bases not matched to a gene: 10. The CDR3 loop spans 17 amino acids. The CDR3 is CASSFSGESGGTDTQYF. The CDR3, as DNA: TGTGCCAGCAGCTTTTCTGGCGAAAGCGGGGGCACAGATACGCAGTATTTT.

There are many counts of this clonotype. The J gene is TRBJ2-1, the V gene TRBV21-1. TRBV21-1 corresponds to a pseudogene. This CDR3 comprises 17 residues. CDR3: CASSNPQLVKTYNEQFF. The CDR3 DNA reads TGTGCCAGCAGCAATCCCCAATTGGTTAAGACCTACAATGAGCAGTTCTTC.

The chain links TRBV2 to TRBJ2-5; possible D gene TRBD2, 7 bases. The CDR3 is made up of 15 amino acids. Between the trimmed V and J ends, which lost 5 bases and 5 bases, there was a span of 18 bases. Germline loops: CDR1 SNHLY, CDR2 FYNNEI. The CDR3 DNA reads as TGTGCCAGCAGTAACGGGGGGCGCTCAGGGGAGACCCAGTACTTC. This encodes CASSNGGRSGETQYF.

This clonotype appeared a few times. The rearrangement joins TRBV29-1 to TRBJ2-5; D is uncertain. The CDR3 length is 12 residues. CDR1 is SQVTM, CDR2 ANQGSEA, per germline. V dropped 4 bases and J dropped 5 bases, with 11 bases sitting between them. CDR3 in amino acids: CSVVRVGETQYF. The CDR3, as DNA: TGCAGCGTTGTTAGAGTCGGGGAGACCCAGTACTTC.

This clonotype has more than one count but fewer than ten. CDR3 amino acids: CASSDVAGGNNEQFF. As DNA, the CDR3 is TGTGCCAGCAGCGACGTAGCGGGGGGGAACAATGAGCAGTTCTTC. V usage is TRBV2 and J usage is TRBJ2-1, with TRBD2 identical over 11 bases. This CDR3 spans 15 amino acids. The V gene's germline CDR1 is SNHLY and CDR2 FYNNEI. After removal of 6 bases from V and 5 bases from J, the junction contained 6 bases not matched to a gene.